The sequence of this T cell receptor beta chain was determined in a study of technical replicates of blood from several donors (dated by TCRdb to about 2017). Receptor amplification or capture employed the immunoSEQ multiplex PCR assay. This is the immuneACCESS table as TCRdb keeps it, with only in-frame sequences that have V and J called. A part of the clones is gone; compared with another copy, unresolved V genes explain less than half, and the rest is unexplained. The sample records tens of thousands of clones, approximately 97% of which are singletons. Around 0.28% of the sample comes from the top ten. Comments on this clone: Its antigen remains undetermined. No qualities accompany the bases; no much larger clone lies one base away.

V loses 1 base of germline sequence and J loses 5 bases, and the interval between the two ends is 13 bases. Per the germline V gene, SGHRS is the CDR1 and YFSETQ is the CDR2. The CDR3 sequence holds 15 residues, the cysteine and phenylalanine included. The kept DNA is CDR3 alone, 45 bases in frame from the first base. The sample was T cells isolated from PBMCs. This clonotype was sampled from a human donor in good health. The V gene is TRBV5-1 and the J gene is TRBJ2-1; no D segment can be confidently identified. The CDR3 in this case is CASSLTHPTNNEQFF. The bases read TGCGCCAGCAGCTTGACCCACCCTACTAACAATGAGCAGTTCTTC.